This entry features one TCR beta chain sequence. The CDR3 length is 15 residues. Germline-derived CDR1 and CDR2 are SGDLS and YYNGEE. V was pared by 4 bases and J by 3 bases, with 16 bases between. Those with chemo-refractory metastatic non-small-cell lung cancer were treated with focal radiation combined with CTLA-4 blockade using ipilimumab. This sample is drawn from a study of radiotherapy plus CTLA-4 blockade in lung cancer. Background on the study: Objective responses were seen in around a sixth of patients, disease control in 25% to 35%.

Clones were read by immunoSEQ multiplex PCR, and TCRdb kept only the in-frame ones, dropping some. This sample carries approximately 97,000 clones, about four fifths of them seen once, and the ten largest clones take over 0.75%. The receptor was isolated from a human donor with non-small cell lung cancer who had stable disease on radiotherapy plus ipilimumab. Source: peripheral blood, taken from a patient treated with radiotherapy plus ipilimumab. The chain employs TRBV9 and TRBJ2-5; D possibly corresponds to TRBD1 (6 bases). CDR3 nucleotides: TGTGCCAGCAGCCGAAACCAGGGGATTAAAGAGACCCAGTACTTC. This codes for CASSRNQGIKETQYF. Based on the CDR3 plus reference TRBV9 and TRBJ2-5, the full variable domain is DSGVTQTPKHLITATGQRVTLRCSPRSGDLSVYWYQQSLDQGLQFLIQYYNGEERAKGNILERFSAQQFPDLHSELNLSSLELGDSALYFCASSRNQGIKETQYFGPGTRLLVL.